The 6 T cell receptor beta chains listed next were all sequenced from one sample in a study of PD-1 blockade in classical Hodgkin lymphoma. Profiling relied on immunoSEQ multiplex PCR, and the TCRdb table lists in-frame clones only, not all of them. In the table there are about 35,000 clones, 75% to 95% of which are singletons. Brentuximab vedotin exposure varied among the patients, all of whom had relapsed after autologous stem cell transplantation. CD4+ T cells were purified from thawed PBMCs by negative selection. The sample in question was CD4+ T cells from blood, obtained at baseline. The receptors here all came from a human donor with classical Hodgkin lymphoma.

This chain connects TRBV5-1 to TRBJ2-3; 7 bases align to TRBD2. The CDR3 consists of 19 residues. Losses at the gene ends were 0 bases for V and 0 bases for J; bases not matched to a gene: 13. Germline CDR1 SGHRS, CDR2 YFSETQ. The CDR3, as DNA: TGCGCCAGCAGCTTGGTCCTAGCGGCCGGGCTGTCGAGCACAGATACGCAGTATTTT. Its translation: CASSLVLAAGLSSTDTQYF.

The CDR3, as DNA: TGTGCCTGGAGTGGCTCCTACCTCCTCGAGCAGTACTTC. It codes for CAWSGSYLLEQYF. The rearrangement joins TRBV30 to TRBJ2-7; no reliable D call. Trimming cost V 1 base and J 6 bases, with 13 bases left between them. Germline CDR1 GTSNPN, CDR2 SVGIG (reference sequence). The CDR3 is 13 residues long.

The sample holds one count of this clone. This chain uses TRBV5-6 with TRBJ2-1; D gene uncertain. CDR1 is SGHDT and CDR2 is YYEEEE in the germline V gene. V was cut by 1 base and J by 8 bases, with 16 bases left in between. The CDR3 loop spans 15 amino acids. For the CDR3, the DNA is TGTGCCAGCAGCTTGCGCCCCACACCAGGCGATGAGCAGTTCTTC. Its protein product is CASSLRPTPGDEQFF.

The rearrangement joins TRBV10-3 to TRBJ1-2; weak D call: TRBD1 (6 bases). This CDR3 is built from 14 residues. The V end lost 7 bases, the J end lost 3 bases, and 15 bases lay between the germline ends. CDR1 is ENHRY and CDR2 is SYGVKD in the germline V gene. CDR3 coding DNA: TGTGCCATCACCCACGTATCAGGGGACTATGGCTACACCTTC. Its protein product is CAITHVSGDYGYTF.

The rearrangement links TRBV29-1 to TRBJ2-7; possible D gene TRBD2, 6 bases. Trimming shortened V by 1 base and J by 4 bases, and 8 bases separated the two germline ends. The CDR3 totals 12 residues. CDR1 is SQVTM and CDR2 is ANQGSEA in the germline V gene. As DNA, the CDR3 is TGCAGCGTTGAAGGGGGGGAATACGAGCAGTACTTC. It specifies CSVEGGEYEQYF.

V usage is TRBV27 and J usage is TRBJ2-5; tentatively, D is TRBD2 (5 bases). This CDR3 contains 13 residues. CDR1 is MNHEY and CDR2 is SMNVEV in the germline V gene (reference sequence). V lost 3 bases to trimming and J lost 5 bases, with 10 bases between them. In nucleotides, the CDR3 is TGTGCCAGCAGTTTCGGGATGCCGGAGACCCAGTACTTC. This sequence encodes CASSFGMPETQYF.